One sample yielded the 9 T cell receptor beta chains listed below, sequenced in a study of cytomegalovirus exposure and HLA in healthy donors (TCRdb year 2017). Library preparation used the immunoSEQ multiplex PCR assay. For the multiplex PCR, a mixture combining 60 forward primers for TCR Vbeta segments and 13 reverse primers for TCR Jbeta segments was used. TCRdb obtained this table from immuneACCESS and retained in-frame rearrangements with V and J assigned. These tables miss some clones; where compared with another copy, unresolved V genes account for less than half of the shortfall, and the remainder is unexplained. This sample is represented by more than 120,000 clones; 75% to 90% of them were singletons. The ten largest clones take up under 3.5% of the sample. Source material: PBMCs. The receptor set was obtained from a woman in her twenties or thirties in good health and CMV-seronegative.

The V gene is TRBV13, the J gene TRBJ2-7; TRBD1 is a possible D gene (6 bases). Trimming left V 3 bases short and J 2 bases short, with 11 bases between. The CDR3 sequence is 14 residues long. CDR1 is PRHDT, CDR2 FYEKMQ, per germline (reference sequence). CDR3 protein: CASSFQAGAYEQYF. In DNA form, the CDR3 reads TGTGCCAGCAGCTTTCAGGCAGGGGCCTACGAGCAGTACTTC.

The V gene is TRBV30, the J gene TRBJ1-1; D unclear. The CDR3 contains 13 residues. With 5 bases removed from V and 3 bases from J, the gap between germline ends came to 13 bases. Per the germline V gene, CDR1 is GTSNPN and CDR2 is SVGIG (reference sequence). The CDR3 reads CAWDLARDTEAFF. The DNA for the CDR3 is TGTGCCTGGGACCTTGCTCGGGACACTGAAGCTTTCTTT.

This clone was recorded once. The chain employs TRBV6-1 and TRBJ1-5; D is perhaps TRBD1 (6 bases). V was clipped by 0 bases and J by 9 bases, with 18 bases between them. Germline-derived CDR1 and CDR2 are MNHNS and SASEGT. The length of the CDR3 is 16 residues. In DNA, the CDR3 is TGTGCCAGCAGTGAAGCGGGACATTGGGGGGGATCGCCCCAGCATTTT. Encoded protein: CASSEAGHWGGSPQHF.

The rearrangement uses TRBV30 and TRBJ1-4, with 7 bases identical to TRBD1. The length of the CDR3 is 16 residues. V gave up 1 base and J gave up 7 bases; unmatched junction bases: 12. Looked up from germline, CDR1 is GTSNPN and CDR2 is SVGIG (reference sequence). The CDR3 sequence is CAWSAGGTALGEKLFF. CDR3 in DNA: TGTGCCTGGAGTGCCGGAGGGACAGCCTTAGGTGAAAAACTGTTTTTT. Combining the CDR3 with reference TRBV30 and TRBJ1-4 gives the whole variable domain SQTIHQWPATLVQPVGSPLSLECTVEGTSNPNLYWYRQAAGRGLQLLFYSVGIGQISSEVPQNLSASRPQDRQFILSSKKLLLSDSGFYLCAWSAGGTALGEKLFFGSGTQLSVL.

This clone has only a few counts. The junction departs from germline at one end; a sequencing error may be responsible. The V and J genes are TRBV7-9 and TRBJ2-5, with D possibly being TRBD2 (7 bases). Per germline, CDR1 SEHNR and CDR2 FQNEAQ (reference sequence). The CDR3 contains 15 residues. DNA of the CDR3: TGTTCCAGCAGCTTAATAGGGGGGGGCCAAGAGACCCAGTACTTC. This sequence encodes CSSSLIGGGQETQYF.

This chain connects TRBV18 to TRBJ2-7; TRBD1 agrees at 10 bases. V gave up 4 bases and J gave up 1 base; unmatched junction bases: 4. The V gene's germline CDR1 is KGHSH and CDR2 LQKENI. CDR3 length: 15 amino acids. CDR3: CASSRDRGQSYEQYF. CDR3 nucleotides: TGTGCCAGCTCACGAGACAGGGGGCAATCCTACGAGCAGTACTTC.

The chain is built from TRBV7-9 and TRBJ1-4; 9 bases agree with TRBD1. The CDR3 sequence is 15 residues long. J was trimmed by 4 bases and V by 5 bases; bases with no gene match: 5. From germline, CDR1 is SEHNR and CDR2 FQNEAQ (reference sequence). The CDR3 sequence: CASSVRDRVNEKLFF. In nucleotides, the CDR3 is TGTGCCAGCAGCGTCCGGGACAGGGTTAATGAAAAACTGTTTTTT. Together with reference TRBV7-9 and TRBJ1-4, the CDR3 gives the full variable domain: DTGVSQNPRHKITKRGQNVTFRCDPISEHNRLYWYRQTLGQGPEFLTYFQNEAQLEKSRLLSDRFSAERPKGSFSTLEIQRTEQGDSAMYLCASSVRDRVNEKLFFGSGTQLSVL.

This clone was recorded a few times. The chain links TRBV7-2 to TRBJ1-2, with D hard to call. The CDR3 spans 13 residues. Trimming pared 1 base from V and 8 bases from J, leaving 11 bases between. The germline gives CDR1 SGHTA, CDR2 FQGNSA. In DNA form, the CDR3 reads TGTGCCAGCAGCTTAGATGCGGGTGGCGGCTACACCTTC. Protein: CASSLDAGGGYTF.

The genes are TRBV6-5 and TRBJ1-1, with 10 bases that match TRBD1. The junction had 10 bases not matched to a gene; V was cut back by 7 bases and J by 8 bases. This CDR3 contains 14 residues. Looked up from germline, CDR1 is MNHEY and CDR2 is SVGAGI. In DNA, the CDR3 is TGTGCCAGCACATACCGGGACAGGGGTACGGAAGCTTTCTTT. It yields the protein CASTYRDRGTEAFF.